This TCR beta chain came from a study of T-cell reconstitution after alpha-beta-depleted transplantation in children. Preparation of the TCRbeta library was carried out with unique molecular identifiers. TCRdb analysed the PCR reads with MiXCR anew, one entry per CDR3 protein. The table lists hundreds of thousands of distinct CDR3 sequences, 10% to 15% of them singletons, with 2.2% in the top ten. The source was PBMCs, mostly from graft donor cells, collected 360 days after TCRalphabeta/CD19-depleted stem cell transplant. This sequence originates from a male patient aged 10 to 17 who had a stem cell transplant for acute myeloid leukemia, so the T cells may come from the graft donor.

The CDR3 sequence: CSAHWTPPWEQYF. The CDR3 DNA reads TGCAGTGCTCATTGGACTCCCCCCTGGGAGCAGTACTTC. The chain uses TRBV20-1 and TRBJ2-7, with a tentative D call TRBD2 (5 bases). V gave up 5 bases and J gave up 7 bases, with 18 bases separating them. In germline, CDR1 is DFQATT, CDR2 SNEGSKA (reference sequence). This CDR3 has 13 residues.